This T cell receptor beta chain was profiled in a study of shared clonotypes between healthy human individuals. Study information: The plates for each donor numbered three CD4 naive, three CD4 memory, two CD8 naive and one CD8 memory. General study points: Tissues were not sampled, only blood, and their repertoires likely differ.

The V end lost 5 bases, the J end lost 4 bases, and 11 bases lay between the germline ends. CDR1 and CDR2 (germline): WNHNN, SYGVQD (reference sequence). The CDR3 is 13 residues long. Each replicate PCR on the sorted subsets used around 200 ng DNA (around 31,000 T cell genomes). Clones were sequenced by immunoSEQ multiplex PCR, and TCRdb holds only the in-frame ones, with some missing. The profile shows roughly 2 million clones, around 95% of them singletons. Splitting the CD4+ cells yielded a CD45RA+ naive subset and a CD45RA-negative memory subset. Comment on this clone: The antigen is not known.

The specimen was naive CD4+ T cells sorted from blood. Regarding subset: CD45RA+ positively selected. The TCR comes from a man younger than 35 in good health. This chain joins TRBV10-1 and TRBJ2-5; TRBD1 might be the D (6 bases). The CDR3 sequence: CASSRTVRETQYF. DNA for the CDR3: TGCGCCAGCAGTCGGACAGTACGAGAGACCCAGTACTTC.